The T cell receptor beta chain under discussion was sequenced for a study of T cell changes during pregnancy in multiple sclerosis (dated by TCRdb to between 2018 and 2020). About the full investigation: In women with multiple sclerosis, the researchers looked at how the T cell repertoire shifted as pregnancy progressed.

Libraries came from the immunoSEQ multiplex PCR assay. TCRdb's version of the immuneACCESS table is confined to in-frame rearrangements and falls short of the full clone set. An unresolved V gene accounts for under half of the shortfall where checked; the remainder is of unknown origin. The sample has fewer than 100,000 clones on record, about 91% of them singletons. The top ten hold less than 2.5% of the sample. Turning to this clone: Its target antigen remains unknown. Base qualities are not provided; no much larger clone lies one nucleotide away.

Looking up the germline V gene (reference sequence) yields CDR1 SGHNT and CDR2 YYREEE. Including the terminal cysteine and phenylalanine, the CDR3 comprises 15 residues. Just the 45-base CDR3 DNA is kept, in frame starting at base 1. Trimming at the junction amounts to 4 bases on V and 8 bases on J, and the germline ends lie 21 bases apart. The receptor was isolated from a female donor with multiple sclerosis, enrolled in a pregnancy study. This sequence uses TRBV5-4 and TRBJ1-2; a tentative D match to TRBD1 spans 6 bases. Material: peripheral blood, obtained before pregnancy. The base sequence is TGTGCCAGCAGCCGTTGGGGGGGCCCGAGGGGGGGCTACACCTTC. Its protein reads: CASSRWGGPRGGYTF.